The 6 T cell receptor beta chains below were found in one sample sequenced in a study of identifying expanded T cells in peripheral blood (dated by TCRdb to between 2018 and 2021). Library generation was performed with the immunoSEQ multiplex PCR assay. Imported from immuneACCESS, the table was reduced by TCRdb to in-frame sequences with V and J called. These copies leave out some clones; in studies compared against another copy, an unresolved V gene accounts for under half, and the cause of the remainder is not known. In this sample the table shows 130,000 or so clones, approximately 88% of which occur a single time. The ten largest make up about 3.1% of the sample. Sequencing was performed on blood. These receptors originate from a person aged 18 to 70 in good health.

Only a few counts were recorded for this clone. This rearrangement joins TRBV4-1 to TRBJ1-2, with D hard to call. Trimming shortened V by 2 bases and J by 3 bases, and 13 bases separated the two germline ends. In germline, CDR1 is MGHRA, CDR2 YSYEKL. CDR3 length: 15 residues. The chain's CDR3 is CASSQSDGLYYGYTF. CDR3 coding DNA: TGCGCCAGCAGCCAATCGGACGGACTTTACTATGGCTACACCTTC.

This clone was observed a single time. This chain joins TRBV13 and TRBJ1-1; D is perhaps TRBD1 (5 bases). CDR3 length equals 15 residues. Deletions cut 5 bases from V and 2 bases from J, with 15 bases between. Looked up from germline, CDR1 is PRHDT and CDR2 is FYEKMQ (reference sequence). The CDR3: CASSPDSLFNTEAFF. As DNA, the CDR3 is TGTGCCAGCAGCCCCGACAGCCTATTCAACACTGAAGCTTTCTTT.

The chain combines TRBV19 with TRBJ2-2; no clear D gene. Germline V gene data show CDR1 as LNHDA and CDR2 as SQIVND (reference sequence). Trimming removed 0 bases at V and 8 bases at J, with 7 bases between. The CDR3 has 13 amino acids. CDR3 nucleotide sequence: TGTGCCAGTAGTATAGATCGGGCTGGGGAGCTGTTTTTT. Its translation is CASSIDRAGELFF.

The V gene is TRBV11-2, the J gene TRBJ2-7, with 7 bases fitting TRBD1. The germline CDR1 and CDR2 sequences are SGHAT and FQNNGV. This CDR3 has 15 amino acids. The junction had 10 bases not matched to a gene; V was cut back by 5 bases and J by 3 bases. CDR3: CASSATGPQFYEQYF. The CDR3 nucleotides read TGTGCCAGCAGCGCGACAGGGCCCCAATTCTACGAGCAGTACTTC.

J is TRBJ2-6 and V is TRBV4-1, with D possibly being TRBD2 (6 bases). V lost 1 base, J lost 4 bases, and 20 bases lay in between. Germline lookup yields CDR1 MGHRA and CDR2 YSYEKL. This CDR3 spans 19 amino acids. As DNA, the CDR3 is TGCGCCAGCAGCCAAGTTATGCGGGGCCCGACCTCCGGGGCCAACGTCCTGACTTTC. This translates into CASSQVMRGPTSGANVLTF.

CDR3 sequence (DNA): TGTGCCAGCAGCTTCGTCGTAGGGGGCTACACAGATACGCAGTATTTT. Translating gives CASSFVVGGYTDTQYF. The chain couples TRBV7-9 to TRBJ2-3; 7 bases map to TRBD1. Losses at the gene ends were 3 bases for V and 2 bases for J; bases not matched to a gene: 8. The CDR3 is 16 amino acids. Germline CDR1 SEHNR, CDR2 FQNEAQ (reference sequence).